This TCR beta chain emerged from a study of T cell changes during pregnancy in multiple sclerosis. Germline values: CDR1 LGHNT, CDR2 FRNRAP. The CDR3 contains 12 residues. The ends were cut back, 6 bases at V and 3 bases at J, with 8 bases in the middle. This table comes from immunoSEQ multiplex PCR, and its TCRdb copy is limited to in-frame clones, with some not included. The sample yields tens of thousands of clones, approximately 80% seen once. The sequence derives from a female donor with multiple sclerosis, enrolled in a pregnancy study. This chain joins TRBV12-5 and TRBJ2-5; the D gene is possibly TRBD2 (6 bases). The material was CD4+ T cells from peripheral blood mononuclear cells, obtained before pregnancy. Written as DNA, the CDR3 is TGTGCTAGTGGGTTAGCGGAAGAGACCCAGTACTTC. Its protein product is CASGLAEETQYF.